What follows are 24 T cell receptor beta chains derived from one specimen sequenced in a study of blood T cells in healthy people across ages. Alongside a J-beta primer mix, a sample-barcoded 5' primer served in a second PCR lasting about 7 to 11 cycles. TCRdb recomputed calls from the 5' RACE reads with MiXCR, one row per CDR3 protein. The top ten hold more than 20% of the sample, which has approximately 1,700,000 distinct CDR3 sequences, about 39% seen once. Sequenced material: blood. All receptors come from a human donor in good health.

The sample holds one count of this clonotype. The chain carries TRBV5-1 and TRBJ2-1; no clear D. Germline loops: CDR1 SGHRS, CDR2 YFSETQ. There are 12 residues in the CDR3. V lost 5 bases and J lost 9, with 12 bases in between. CDR3 bases: TGCGCCAGCAGTTTTGGTCATACTGAGCAGTTCTTC. This translates into CASSFGHTEQFF.

This clonotype appeared a few times. The CDR3, as DNA: TGTGCCAGCAGTTTTAACGTTCTTAGGGAGCAGTACTTC. Translation: CASSFNVLREQYF. The chain links TRBV27 to TRBJ2-7; the D is unclear. CDR1 and CDR2 (germline): MNHEY, SMNVEV (reference sequence). V was pared by 3 bases and J by 7 bases, with 13 bases between. This CDR3 is built from 13 residues.

The chain links TRBV12-3 or TRBV12-4 to TRBJ2-7; D ambiguous. CDR3 size: 13 residues. Trimming stripped 10 bases from V and 3 bases from J, with 16 bases between. The CDR3 nucleotides are TGTGCCAACAGCCGTACTACCTGCTACGAGCAGTACTTC. It encodes CANSRTTCYEQYF.

Remarks on this clonotype: One end of the junction is discordant with germline, which a read error may explain. The chain carries TRBV12-3 or TRBV12-4 and TRBJ2-5; D may be TRBD2 (7 bases). The CDR3 has 15 amino acids. The CDR3 DNA sequence: TGTGCCAACAGTTTACGGGGGGCTGGAGAAGAGACCCAGTACTTC. Amino acid sequence: CANSLRGAGEETQYF.

This clonotype occurred once. The V call is TRBV12-3 or TRBV12-4, the J call TRBJ2-5; 7 bases are shared with TRBD2. The trim removed 7 bases at V and 2 bases at J, leaving 10 bases unmatched. The CDR3 totals 15 residues. The CDR3 is CASTFGHGGQETQYF. The CDR3 DNA reads TGTGCCAGCACTTTTGGCCACGGGGGGCAAGAGACCCAGTACTTC.

The J gene is TRBJ1-2, the V gene TRBV29-1; D is undetermined. The V end lost 7 bases, the J end lost 7 bases, and 10 bases lay between the germline ends. This CDR3 is 10 amino acids long. Germline CDR1 reads SQVTM; CDR2 reads ANQGSEA. The CDR3 sequence is CSDAPGGYTF. The CDR3, as DNA: TGCAGCGATGCTCCCGGTGGCTACACCTTC.

The gene calls are TRBV5-4 and TRBJ2-5; D unresolved. Germline CDR1 reads SGHNT; CDR2 reads YYREEE (reference sequence). The ends were cut back, 4 bases at V and 2 bases at J, with 15 bases in the middle. The CDR3 consists of 15 residues. For the CDR3, the DNA is TGTGCCAGCAGCAACTCCCCCACTTCGCAAGAGACCCAGTACTTC. Its translation: CASSNSPTSQETQYF.

The chain has TRBV27 and TRBJ1-2; D not certain. Trimming cost V 5 bases and J 6 bases, with 13 bases left between them. CDR3 size: 13 residues. CDR1 MNHEY and CDR2 SMNVEV come from the germline V gene (reference sequence). CDR3 region: CASSPEGRDGYTF. In nucleotides, the CDR3 is TGTGCCAGCAGTCCCGAGGGTCGGGATGGCTACACCTTC.

This clonotype was picked up a small number of times. The gene calls are TRBV7-2 and TRBJ1-2; D unresolved. CDR1 and CDR2 from the germline V gene are SGHTA and FQGNSA. The ends were cut back, 2 bases at V and 7 bases at J, with 11 bases in the middle. The CDR3 is 13 residues long. As DNA, the CDR3 is TGTGCCAGCAGCTTACGGGATCTGGGTGGCTACACCTTC. Protein product: CASSLRDLGGYTF.

This clonotype was seen ten or more times. V usage is TRBV4-1 and J usage is TRBJ1-6, with 7 bases aligning to TRBD1. This CDR3 is 14 amino acids long. V shed 4 bases, J shed 5 bases, and the junction held 2 bases outside the gene matches. CDR1 MGHRA and CDR2 YSYEKL come from the germline V gene. The CDR3 is CASSRDRDNSPLHF. In nucleotides, the CDR3 is TGCGCCAGCAGCCGGGACAGAGATAATTCACCCCTCCACTTT.

The chain links TRBV27 to TRBJ2-1, with TRBD1 matching over 7 bases. Per the germline V gene, CDR1 is MNHEY and CDR2 is SMNVEV (reference sequence). The J segment lost 4 bases and the V segment lost 3 bases, leaving 9 bases of the junction unmatched. This CDR3 is built from 16 residues. Here the CDR3 DNA reads TGTGCCAGCAGTTTTTCCGACAGGGCGCCTTACAATGAGCAGTTCTTC. Encoded protein: CASSFSDRAPYNEQFF.

V is TRBV20-1 and J is TRBJ2-5, with 8 positions matching TRBD2. From germline, CDR1 is DFQATT and CDR2 SNEGSKA (reference sequence). CDR3 length: 16 amino acids. The ends lost 0 bases at V and 6 bases at J; junction bases unmatched: 12. CDR3 residues: CSARDRRAGGRKTQYF. The CDR3 DNA reads as TGCAGTGCTAGAGATCGTAGGGCGGGGGGCCGAAAGACCCAGTACTTC.

This clonotype showed up just a few times. Here the CDR3 reads CASRHQPYGYTF. CDR3 DNA: TGTGCCAGCCGACATCAACCCTATGGCTACACCTTC. The chain joins TRBV6-2 or TRBV6-3 to TRBJ1-2; D gene ambiguous. The CDR3 loop spans 12 amino acids. V dropped 8 bases and J dropped 4 bases, with 11 bases sitting between them. Germline CDR1 MNHEY, CDR2 SVGEGT.

The V gene is TRBV27, the J gene TRBJ1-1, with TRBD1 matching over 7 bases. The CDR3 is made up of 14 amino acids. Germline loops: CDR1 MNHEY, CDR2 SMNVEV (reference sequence). Trimming at V came to 7 bases and at J to 1 base, leaving 6 bases not matched to a gene. The CDR3 DNA reads TGTGCCAGCAACCCGGGACAGACGAACACTGAAGCTTTCTTT. It specifies CASNPGQTNTEAFF.

The CDR3 DNA is TGTGCCAGCAGCCTGCAGACAGGAAGCTTCTCCTACAATGAGCAGTTCTTC. Its protein is CASSLQTGSFSYNEQFF. J is TRBJ2-1 and V is TRBV11-1, with D possibly being TRBD1 (6 bases). Germline V gene sequence: CDR1 SGHAT, CDR2 FQDESV (reference sequence). With 5 bases removed from V and 0 bases from J, the gap between germline ends came to 17 bases. The CDR3 has 17 amino acids.

This clonotype was seen a single time. The chain joins TRBV6-6 to TRBJ2-1, with D possibly matching TRBD1 (5 bases). The CDR3 length is 17 residues. Trimming took 0 bases from V and 0 from J, leaving 12 bases between them. The germline gives CDR1 MNHNY, CDR2 SVGAGI (reference sequence). CDR3 sequence: CASSYSKGVSSYNEQFF. CDR3 bases: TGTGCCAGCAGTTACTCGAAAGGGGTTAGCTCCTACAATGAGCAGTTCTTC.

Comments on this clonotype: Sequence at one end of the junction differs from germline and may be a read error. This chain connects TRBV6-5 to TRBJ2-5; perhaps TRBD2 as D (6 bases). The CDR3 sequence is 14 residues long. The germline V gene encodes CDR1 MNHEY and CDR2 SVGAGI. This chain's CDR3 is CTSSYSGGSETQYF. The CDR3 DNA follows: TGTACCAGCAGTTACTCCGGGGGATCAGAGACCCAGTACTTC.

The chain has TRBV29-1 and TRBJ2-6; D possibly matches TRBD1 or TRBD2 (6 bases each). CDR1 and CDR2 from the germline V gene are SQVTM and ANQGSEA. Trimming left V 0 bases short and J 2 bases short, with 14 bases between. This CDR3 has 17 amino acids. The chain's CDR3 is CSVEDGGRIAGANVLTF. The CDR3 bases are TGCAGCGTTGAAGATGGGGGGCGTATTGCTGGGGCCAACGTCCTGACTTTC.

The J gene is TRBJ2-7, the V gene TRBV6-2 or TRBV6-3; D is ambiguous. The CDR3 length is 14 residues. CDR1 MNHEY and CDR2 SVGEGT come from the germline V gene. V was clipped by 2 bases and J by 0 bases, with 8 bases between them. The CDR3 spells CASSYDQVSYEQYF. The CDR3 DNA is TGTGCCAGCAGTTACGATCAGGTCTCCTACGAGCAGTACTTC.

The J gene is TRBJ2-5, the V gene TRBV7-3; D remains ambiguous. The V end lost 1 base, the J end lost 4 bases, and 10 bases lay between the germline ends. CDR3 length: 14 residues. The germline CDR1 and CDR2 sequences are SGHTA and FQGTGA. For the CDR3, the DNA is TGTGCCAGCAGCTTAAGCTCCCCACTAGAGACCCAGTACTTC. This encodes CASSLSSPLETQYF.

The chain employs TRBV2 and TRBJ1-2; D unclear. The CDR3 totals 12 residues. Germline lookup yields CDR1 SNHLY and CDR2 FYNNEI. V lost 10 bases and J 4 bases, leaving 13 bases between the germline ends. Here the CDR3 reads CATTADSYGYTF. In nucleotides, the CDR3 is TGTGCCACCACGGCAGATTCCTATGGCTACACCTTC.

This clonotype was counted only a few times. V is TRBV4-1 and J is TRBJ2-1, with TRBD2 matching over 7 bases. The germline CDR1 and CDR2 sequences are MGHRA and YSYEKL. The CDR3 totals 17 residues. Trimming took 0 bases from V and 3 from J; bases not matched to a gene: 8. The CDR3 DNA sequence: TGCGCCAGCAGCCAAGAGTTAGGTGGGGGGGGCTACAATGAGCAGTTCTTC. This gives the protein CASSQELGGGGYNEQFF.

CDR3 sequence reads: CSASKWDTDTQYF. DNA of the CDR3: TGCAGTGCTAGTAAATGGGACACAGATACGCAGTATTTT. The chain couples TRBV20-1 to TRBJ2-3; D is undetermined. Per the germline V gene, CDR1 is DFQATT and CDR2 is SNEGSKA (reference sequence). The CDR3 runs to 13 residues. Trimming removed 3 bases from V and 2 bases from J, with 9 bases in between.

The genes are TRBV7-8 and TRBJ1-2; 7 positions agree with TRBD1. After removal of 5 bases from V and 8 bases from J, the junction contained 8 bases not matched to a gene. The CDR3 is made up of 13 amino acids. In germline, CDR1 is SGHVS, CDR2 FQNEAQ. The CDR3 nucleotides read TGTGCCAGCAGCAACCGAAACAGGGGCGGCTACACCTTC. This sequence encodes CASSNRNRGGYTF. Full variable domain (missing parts from reference TRBV7-8 and TRBJ1-2): GAGVSQSPRYKVAKRGQDVALRCDPISGHVSLFWYQQALGQGPEFLTYFQNEAQLDKSGLPSDRFFAERPEGSVSTLKIQRTQQEDSAVYLCASSNRNRGGYTFGSGTRLTVV.